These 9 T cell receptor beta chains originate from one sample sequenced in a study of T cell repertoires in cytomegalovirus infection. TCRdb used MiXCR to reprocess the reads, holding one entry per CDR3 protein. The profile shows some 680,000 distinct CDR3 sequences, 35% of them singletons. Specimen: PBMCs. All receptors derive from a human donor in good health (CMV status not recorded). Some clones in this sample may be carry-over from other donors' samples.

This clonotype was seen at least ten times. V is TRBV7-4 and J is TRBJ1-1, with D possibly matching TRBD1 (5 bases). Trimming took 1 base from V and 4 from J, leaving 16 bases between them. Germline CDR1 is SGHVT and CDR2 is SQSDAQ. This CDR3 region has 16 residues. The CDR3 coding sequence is TGTGCCAGCAGCTTAGGGCCCCAGGGTTTGGGCACTGAAGCTTTCTTT. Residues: CASSLGPQGLGTEAFF.

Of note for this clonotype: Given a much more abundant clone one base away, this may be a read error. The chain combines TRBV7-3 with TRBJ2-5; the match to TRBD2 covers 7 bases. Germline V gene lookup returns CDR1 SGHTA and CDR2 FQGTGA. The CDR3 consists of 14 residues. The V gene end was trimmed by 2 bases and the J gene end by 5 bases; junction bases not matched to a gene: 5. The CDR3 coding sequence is TGTGCCAGCAGCTTAGGTCTAGCGGACGAGACCCAGTACTTC. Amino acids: CASSLGLADETQYF.

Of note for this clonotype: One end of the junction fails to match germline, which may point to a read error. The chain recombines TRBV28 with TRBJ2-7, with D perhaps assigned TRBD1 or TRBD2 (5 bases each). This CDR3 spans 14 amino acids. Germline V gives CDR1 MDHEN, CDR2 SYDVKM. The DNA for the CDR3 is TGTGCCCGCAGTTTAAGGGCAGGGAGAGTAGAGCAGTACTTC. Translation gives CARSLRAGRVEQYF.

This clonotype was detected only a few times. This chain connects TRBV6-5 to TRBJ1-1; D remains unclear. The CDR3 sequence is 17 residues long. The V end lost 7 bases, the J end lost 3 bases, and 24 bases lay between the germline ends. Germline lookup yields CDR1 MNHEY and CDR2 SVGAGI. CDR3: CASIPEGPGNWYTEAFF. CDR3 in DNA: TGTGCCAGCATCCCGGAGGGCCCGGGGAACTGGTACACTGAAGCTTTCTTT.

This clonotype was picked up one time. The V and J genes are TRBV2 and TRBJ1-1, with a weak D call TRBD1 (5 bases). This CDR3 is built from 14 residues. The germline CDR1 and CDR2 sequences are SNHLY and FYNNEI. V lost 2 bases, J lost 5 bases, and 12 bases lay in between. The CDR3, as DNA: TGTGCCAGCAGTGAACGGGCGGGGCGTACTGAAGCTTTCTTT. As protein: CASSERAGRTEAFF.

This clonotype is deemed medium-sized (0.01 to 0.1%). CDR3 bases: TGTGCCAGCAGCTTACATCGCGGACTAGCGGGTTTCTCCTACAATGAGCAGTTCTTC. The encoded protein is CASSLHRGLAGFSYNEQFF. This chain links TRBV7-9 with TRBJ2-1; the match to TRBD2 covers 11 bases. The CDR3 runs to 19 residues. Germline CDR1 is SEHNR and CDR2 is FQNEAQ (reference sequence). V lost 2 bases, J lost 0 bases, and 9 bases stayed unmatched. Drawing the rest from reference TRBV7-9 and TRBJ2-1, the complete variable domain is DTGVSQNPRHKITKRGQNVTFRCDPISEHNRLYWYRQTLGQGPEFLTYFQNEAQLEKSRLLSDRFSAERPKGSFSTLEIQRTEQGDSAMYLCASSLHRGLAGFSYNEQFFGPGTRLTVL.

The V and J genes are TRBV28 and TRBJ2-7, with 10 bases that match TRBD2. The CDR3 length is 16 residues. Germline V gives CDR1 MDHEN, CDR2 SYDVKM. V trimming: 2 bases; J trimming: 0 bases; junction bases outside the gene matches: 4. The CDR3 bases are TGTGCCAGCAGTTTAAAGGTAGCGGGGGGCTCCTACGAGCAGTACTTC. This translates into CASSLKVAGGSYEQYF.

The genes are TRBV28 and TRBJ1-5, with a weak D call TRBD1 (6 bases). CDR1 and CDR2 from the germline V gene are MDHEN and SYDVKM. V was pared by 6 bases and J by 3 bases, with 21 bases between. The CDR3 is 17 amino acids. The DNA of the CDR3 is TGTGCCAGCAGGGTCTGGAGAGGACAGCTCAACAATCAGCCCCAGCATTTT. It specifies CASRVWRGQLNNQPQHF. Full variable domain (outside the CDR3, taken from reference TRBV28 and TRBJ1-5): DVKVTQSSRYLVKRTGEKVFLECVQDMDHENMFWYRQDPGLGLRLIYFSYDVKMKEKGDIPEGYSVSREKKERFSLILESASTNQTSMYLCASRVWRGQLNNQPQHFGDGTRLSIL.

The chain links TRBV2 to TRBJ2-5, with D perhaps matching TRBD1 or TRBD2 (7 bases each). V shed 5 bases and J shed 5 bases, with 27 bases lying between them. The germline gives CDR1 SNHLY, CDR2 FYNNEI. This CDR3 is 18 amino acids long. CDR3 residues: CASSPLNRGGPPGETQYF. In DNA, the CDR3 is TGTGCCAGCAGTCCACTGAACAGGGGAGGGCCACCCGGGGAGACCCAGTACTTC. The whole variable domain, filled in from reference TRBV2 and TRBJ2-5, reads EPEVTQTPSHQVTQMGQEVILRCVPISNHLYFYWYRQILGQKVEFLVSFYNNEISEKSEIFDDQFSVERPDGSNFTLKIRSTKLEDSAMYFCASSPLNRGGPPGETQYFGPGTRLLVL.